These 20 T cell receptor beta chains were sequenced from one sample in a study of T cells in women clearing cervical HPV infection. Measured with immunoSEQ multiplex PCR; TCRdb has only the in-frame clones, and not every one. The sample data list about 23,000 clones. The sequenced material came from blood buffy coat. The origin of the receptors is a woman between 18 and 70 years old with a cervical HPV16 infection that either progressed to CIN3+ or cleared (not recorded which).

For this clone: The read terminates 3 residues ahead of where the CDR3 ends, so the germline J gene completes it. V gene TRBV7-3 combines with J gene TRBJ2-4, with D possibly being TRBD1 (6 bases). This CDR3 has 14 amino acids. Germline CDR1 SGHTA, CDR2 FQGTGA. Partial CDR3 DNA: TGTGCCAGCAGCCCCGCGACAGGTTCGGATGGT. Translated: CASSPATGSDG. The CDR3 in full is CASSPATGSDGQYF. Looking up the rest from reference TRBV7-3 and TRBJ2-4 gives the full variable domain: GAGVSQTPSNKVTEKGKYVELRCDPISGHTALYWYRQSLGQGPEFLIYFQGTGAADDSGLPNDRFFAVRPEGSVSTLKIQRTERGDSAVYLCASSPATGSDGQYFGAGTRLSVL.

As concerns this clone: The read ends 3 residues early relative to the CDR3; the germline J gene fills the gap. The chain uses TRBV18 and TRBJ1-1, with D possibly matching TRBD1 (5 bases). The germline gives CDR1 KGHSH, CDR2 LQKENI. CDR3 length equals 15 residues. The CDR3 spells CASSPRDSQSNTAFF. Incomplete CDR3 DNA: TGTGCCAGCTCACCACGGGACTCCCAGTCGAATACG.

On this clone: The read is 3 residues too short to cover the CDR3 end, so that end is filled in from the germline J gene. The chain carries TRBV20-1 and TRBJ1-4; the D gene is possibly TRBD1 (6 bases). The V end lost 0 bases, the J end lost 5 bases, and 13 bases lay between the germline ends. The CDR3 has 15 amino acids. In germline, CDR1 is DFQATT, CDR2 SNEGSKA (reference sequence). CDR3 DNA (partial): TGCAGTGCTAGAGATCAGGGGACGGGGAATGAAAAA. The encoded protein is CSARDQGTGNEK. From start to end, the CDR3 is CSARDQGTGNEKLFF.

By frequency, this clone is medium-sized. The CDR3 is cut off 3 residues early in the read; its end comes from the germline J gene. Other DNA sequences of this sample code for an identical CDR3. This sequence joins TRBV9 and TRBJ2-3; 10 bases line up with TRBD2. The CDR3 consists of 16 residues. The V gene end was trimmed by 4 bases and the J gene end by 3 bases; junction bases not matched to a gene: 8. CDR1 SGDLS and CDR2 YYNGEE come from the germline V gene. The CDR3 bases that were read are TGTGCCAGCAGCCCCCGAGCGGGAGGGGAAACAGATACG. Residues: CASSPRAGGETDT. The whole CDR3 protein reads CASSPRAGGETDTQYF.

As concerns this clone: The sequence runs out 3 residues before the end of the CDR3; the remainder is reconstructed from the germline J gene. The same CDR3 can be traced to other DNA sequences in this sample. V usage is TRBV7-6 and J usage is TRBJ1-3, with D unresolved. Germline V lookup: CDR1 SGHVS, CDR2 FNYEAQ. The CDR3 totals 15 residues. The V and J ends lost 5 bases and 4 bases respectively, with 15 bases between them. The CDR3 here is CASSPGSEGGNTIYF. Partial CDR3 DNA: TGTGCCAGCAGCCCGGGGTCCGAGGGCGGAAACACC.

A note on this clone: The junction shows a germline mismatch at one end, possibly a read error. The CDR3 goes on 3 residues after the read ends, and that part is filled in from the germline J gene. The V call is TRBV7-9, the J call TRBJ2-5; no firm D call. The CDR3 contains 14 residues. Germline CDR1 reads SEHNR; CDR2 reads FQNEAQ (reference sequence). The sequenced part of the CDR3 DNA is TGTTCCAGCAGCTTAGCCCTAGATTCGGATACC. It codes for CSSSLALDSDT. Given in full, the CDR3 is CSSSLALDSDTQYF.

The CDR3 is CASQGAGGAYNEQFF. Partial CDR3 DNA: TGTGCCTCTCAGGGGGCGGGAGGGGCCTACAATGAG. V and J are TRBV7-9 and TRBJ2-1; maybe TRBD2 (9 bases). The read terminates 3 residues before the CDR3 end, so the remaining end is supplied by the germline J gene. Germline CDR1 is SEHNR and CDR2 is FQNEAQ (reference sequence). CDR3 size: 15 residues. The V and J ends lost 11 bases and 2 bases respectively, with 19 bases between them.

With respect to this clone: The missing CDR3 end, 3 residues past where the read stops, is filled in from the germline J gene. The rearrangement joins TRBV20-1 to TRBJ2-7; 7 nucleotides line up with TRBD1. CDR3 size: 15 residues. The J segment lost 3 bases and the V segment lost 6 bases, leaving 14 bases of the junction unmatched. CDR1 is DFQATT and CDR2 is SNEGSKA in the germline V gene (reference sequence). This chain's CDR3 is CSAISTGSPDYEQYF. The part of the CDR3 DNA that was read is TGCAGTGCGATCTCGACAGGGTCTCCCGACTACGAG.

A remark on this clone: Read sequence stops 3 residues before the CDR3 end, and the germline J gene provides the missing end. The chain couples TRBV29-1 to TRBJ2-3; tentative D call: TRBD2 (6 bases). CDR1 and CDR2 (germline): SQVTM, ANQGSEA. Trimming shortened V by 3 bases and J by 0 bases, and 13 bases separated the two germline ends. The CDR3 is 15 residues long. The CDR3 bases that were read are TGCAGCGTTGACGGCGGGGCCGCTAGCACAGATACG. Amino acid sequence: CSVDGGAASTDT. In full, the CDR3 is CSVDGGAASTDTQYF.

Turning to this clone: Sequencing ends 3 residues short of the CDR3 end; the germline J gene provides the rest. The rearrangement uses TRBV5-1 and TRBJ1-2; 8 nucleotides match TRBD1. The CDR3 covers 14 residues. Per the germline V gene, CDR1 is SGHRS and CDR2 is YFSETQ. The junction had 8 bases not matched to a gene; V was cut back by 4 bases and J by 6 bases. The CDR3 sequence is CASSETQGADGYTF. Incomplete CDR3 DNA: TGCGCCAGCAGCGAAACGCAGGGGGCTGATGGC.

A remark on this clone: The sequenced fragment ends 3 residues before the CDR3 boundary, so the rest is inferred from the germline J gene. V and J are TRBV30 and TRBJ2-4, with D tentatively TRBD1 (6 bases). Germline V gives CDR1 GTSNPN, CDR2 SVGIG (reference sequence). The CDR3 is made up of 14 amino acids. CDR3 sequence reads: CAWSWGRGNYGQYF. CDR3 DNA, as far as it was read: TGTGCCTGGAGTTGGGGGCGAGGGAACTATGGT.

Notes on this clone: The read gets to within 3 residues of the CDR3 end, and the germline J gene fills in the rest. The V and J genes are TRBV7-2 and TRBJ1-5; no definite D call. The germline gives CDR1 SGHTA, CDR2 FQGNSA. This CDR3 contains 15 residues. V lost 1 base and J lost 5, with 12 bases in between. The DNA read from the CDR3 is TGTGCCAGCAGCTTAGGCGGGGATGGGTATCAGCCC. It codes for CASSLGGDGYQP. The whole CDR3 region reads CASSLGGDGYQPQHF.

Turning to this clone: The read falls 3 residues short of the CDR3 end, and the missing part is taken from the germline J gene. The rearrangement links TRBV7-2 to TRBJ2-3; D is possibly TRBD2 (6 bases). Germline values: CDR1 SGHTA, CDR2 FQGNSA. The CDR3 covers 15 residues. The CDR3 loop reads CASSLGSAGGETQYF. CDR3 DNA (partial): TGTGCCAGCAGCTTAGGTTCGGCCGGAGGGGAGACG.

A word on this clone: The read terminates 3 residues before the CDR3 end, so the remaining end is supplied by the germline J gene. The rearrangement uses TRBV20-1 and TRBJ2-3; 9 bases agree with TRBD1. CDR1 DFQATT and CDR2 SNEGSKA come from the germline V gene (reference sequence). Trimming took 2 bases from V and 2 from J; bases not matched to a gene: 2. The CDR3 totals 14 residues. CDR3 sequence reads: CSARWDRATDTQYF. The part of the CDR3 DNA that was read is TGCAGTGCTAGATGGGACAGGGCCACAGATACG.

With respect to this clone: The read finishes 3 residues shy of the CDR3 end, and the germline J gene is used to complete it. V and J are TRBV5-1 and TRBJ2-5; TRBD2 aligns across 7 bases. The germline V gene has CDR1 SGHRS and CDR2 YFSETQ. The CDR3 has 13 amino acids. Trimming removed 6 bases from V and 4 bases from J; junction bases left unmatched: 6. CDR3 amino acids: CASTASGSETQYF. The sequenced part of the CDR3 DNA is TGCGCCAGCACGGCTAGCGGTTCAGAGACC.

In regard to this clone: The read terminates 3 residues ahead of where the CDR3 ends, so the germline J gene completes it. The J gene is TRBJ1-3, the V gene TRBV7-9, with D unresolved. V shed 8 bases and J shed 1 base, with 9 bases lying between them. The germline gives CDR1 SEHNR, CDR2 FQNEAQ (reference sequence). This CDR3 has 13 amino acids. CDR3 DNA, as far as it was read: TGTGCCAGCTCCTTCGGGTCTGGAAACACC. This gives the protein CASSFGSGNT. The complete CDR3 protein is CASSFGSGNTIYF.

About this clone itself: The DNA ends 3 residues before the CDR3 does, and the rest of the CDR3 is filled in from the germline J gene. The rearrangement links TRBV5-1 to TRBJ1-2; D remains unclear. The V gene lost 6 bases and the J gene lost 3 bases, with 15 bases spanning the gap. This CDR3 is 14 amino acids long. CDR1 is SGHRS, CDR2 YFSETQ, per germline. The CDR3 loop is CASTFGERDYGYTF. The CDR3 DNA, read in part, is TGCGCCAGCACCTTCGGGGAGAGGGACTATGGC.

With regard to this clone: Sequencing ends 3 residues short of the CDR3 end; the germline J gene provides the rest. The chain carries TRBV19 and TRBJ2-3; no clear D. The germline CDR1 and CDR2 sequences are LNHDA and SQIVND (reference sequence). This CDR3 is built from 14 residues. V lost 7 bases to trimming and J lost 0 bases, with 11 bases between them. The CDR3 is CASKSGPSTDTQYF. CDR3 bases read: TGTGCCAGTAAATCTGGGCCCAGCACAGATACG. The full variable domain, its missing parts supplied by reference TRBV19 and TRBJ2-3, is DGGITQSPKYLFRKEGQNVTLSCEQNLNHDAMYWYRQDPGQGLRLIYYSQIVNDFQKGDIAEGYSVSREKKESFPLTVTSAQKNPTAFYLCASKSGPSTDTQYFGPGTRLTVL.

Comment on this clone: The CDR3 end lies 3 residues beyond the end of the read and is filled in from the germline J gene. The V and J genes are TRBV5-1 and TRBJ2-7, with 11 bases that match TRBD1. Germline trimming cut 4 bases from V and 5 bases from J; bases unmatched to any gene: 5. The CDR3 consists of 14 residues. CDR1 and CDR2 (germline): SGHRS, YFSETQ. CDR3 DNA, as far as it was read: TGCGCCAGCAGCGGGGACAGGGGGGGGAACGAG. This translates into CASSGDRGGNE. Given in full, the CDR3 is CASSGDRGGNEQYF. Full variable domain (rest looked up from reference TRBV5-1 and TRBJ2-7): KAGVTQTPRYLIKTRGQQVTLSCSPISGHRSVSWYQQTPGQGLQFLFEYFSETQRNKGNFPGRFSGRQFSNSRSEMNVSTLELGDSALYLCASSGDRGGNEQYFGPGTRLTVT.

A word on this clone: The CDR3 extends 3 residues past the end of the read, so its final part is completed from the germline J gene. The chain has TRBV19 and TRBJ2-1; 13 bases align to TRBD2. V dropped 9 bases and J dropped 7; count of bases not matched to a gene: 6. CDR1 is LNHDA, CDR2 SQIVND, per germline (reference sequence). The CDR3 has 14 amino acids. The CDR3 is CASKTSGGRNEQFF. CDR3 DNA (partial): TGTGCCAGCAAGACTAGCGGGGGGAGAAATGAG.